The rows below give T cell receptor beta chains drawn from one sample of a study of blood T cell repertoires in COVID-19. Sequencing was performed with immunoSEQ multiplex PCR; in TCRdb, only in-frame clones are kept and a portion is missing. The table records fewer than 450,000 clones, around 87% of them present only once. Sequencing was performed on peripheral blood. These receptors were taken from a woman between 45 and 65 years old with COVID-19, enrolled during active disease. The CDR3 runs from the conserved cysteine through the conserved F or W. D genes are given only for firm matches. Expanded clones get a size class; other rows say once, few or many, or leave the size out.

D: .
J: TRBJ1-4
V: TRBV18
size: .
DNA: TGTGCCAGCTCGACGAGGCTCCAAAACGAAAAACTGTTTTTT
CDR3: CASSTRLQNEKLFF

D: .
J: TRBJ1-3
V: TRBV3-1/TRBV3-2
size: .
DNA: TGTGCCAGCAGCCAAGACGGGGGGATGTTGAGGGGAAACACCATATATTTT
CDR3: CASSQDGGMLRGNTIYF

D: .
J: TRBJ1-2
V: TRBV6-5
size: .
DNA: TGTGCCAACAAGGGAATGTACGGGGGTGGCTACACCTTC
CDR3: CANKGMYGGGYTF

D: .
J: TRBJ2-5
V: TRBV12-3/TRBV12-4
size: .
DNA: TGTGCCAGCAGTTTACGGCAAGAGACCCAGTACTTC
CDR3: CASSLRQETQYF

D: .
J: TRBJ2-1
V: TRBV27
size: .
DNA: TGTGCCAGCTCCAGGGGAGATGAGCAGTTCTTC
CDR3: CASSRGDEQFF

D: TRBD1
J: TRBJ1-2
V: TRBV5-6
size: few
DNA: TGTGCCAGCAGCTTCTGGGGGCTCCCAGGCGGACAGGGAATGGGCTACACCTTC
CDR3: CASSFWGLPGGQGMGYTF

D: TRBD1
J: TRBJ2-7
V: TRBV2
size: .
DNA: TGTGCCAGCGGAGGGACAGGGGTCTACGAGCAGTACTTC
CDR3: CASGGTGVYEQYF

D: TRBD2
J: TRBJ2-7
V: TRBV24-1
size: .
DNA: TGTGCCACCAGTTGGAGCGGGAGCGGAGCCTACGAGCAGTACTTC
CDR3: CATSWSGSGAYEQYF

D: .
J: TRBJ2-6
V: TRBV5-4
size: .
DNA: TGTGCCAGCAGCTTGAAGAGCTCTGGGGCCAACGTCCTGACTTTC
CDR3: CASSLKSSGANVLTF

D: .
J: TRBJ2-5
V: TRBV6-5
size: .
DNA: TGTGCCAGCAGTTACTCCAGGATCCAAGAGACCCAGTACTTC
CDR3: CASSYSRIQETQYF

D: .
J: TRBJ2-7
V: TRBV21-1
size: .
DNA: TGTGCCAGCAGCAAAAATGTGTCAGTCGAGCAGTACTTC
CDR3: CASSKNVSVEQYF

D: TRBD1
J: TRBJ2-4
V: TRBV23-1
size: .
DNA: TGCGCCAGCAGTCAATCAATTCCCTCCACGGACAGGGAAAACATTCAGTACTTC
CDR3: CASSQSIPSTDRENIQYF

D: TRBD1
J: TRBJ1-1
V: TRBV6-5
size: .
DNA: TGTGCCAGCAGGAAGGGACAGGGCAACACTGAAGCTTTCTTT
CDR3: CASRKGQGNTEAFF

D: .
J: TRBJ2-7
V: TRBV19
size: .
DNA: TGTGCCAGTAGCCCGACAGAAGGCTACGAGCAGTACTTC
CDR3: CASSPTEGYEQYF

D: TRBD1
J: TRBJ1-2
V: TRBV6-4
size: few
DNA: TGTGCCAGCAGCCTCGACGCGGCAGGGGGTGGCTACACCTTC
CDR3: CASSLDAAGGGYTF

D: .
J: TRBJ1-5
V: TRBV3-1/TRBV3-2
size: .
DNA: TGTGCCAGCACCTCAGGGAGCAATCAGCCCCAGCATTTT
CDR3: CASTSGSNQPQHF

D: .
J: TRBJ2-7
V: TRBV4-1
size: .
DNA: TGCGCCAGCAGCCAAGTACAGGCGTCCTACGAGCAGTACTTC
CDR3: CASSQVQASYEQYF

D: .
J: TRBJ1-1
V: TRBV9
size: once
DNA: TGTGCCAGCAGCGTACAAATAGGGGCTTACACTGAAGCTTTCTTT
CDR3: CASSVQIGAYTEAFF

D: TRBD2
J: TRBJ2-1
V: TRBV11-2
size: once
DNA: TGTGCCAGCAGCTTAGAGGCCACCAGCGGGAGCACCCCGCCCCATGAGCAGTTCTTC
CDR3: CASSLEATSGSTPPHEQFF

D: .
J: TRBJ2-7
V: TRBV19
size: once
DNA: TGTGCCAGTAGTATTGAGGGCTGGGGCTACGAGCAGTACTTC
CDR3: CASSIEGWGYEQYF

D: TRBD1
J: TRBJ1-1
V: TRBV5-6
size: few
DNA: TGTGCCAGCAGTCCGGGACAGGGCAAAGCTTTCTTT
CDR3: CASSPGQGKAFF

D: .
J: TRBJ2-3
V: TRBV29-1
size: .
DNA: TGCAGCGTTGAGGACTCCCAATCCCGCGCAGATACGCAGTATTTT
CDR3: CSVEDSQSRADTQYF

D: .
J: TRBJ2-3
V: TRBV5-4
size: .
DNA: TGTGCCAGCAGCTCCCCAGGGTTAGGTCGGCGCACAGATACGCAGTATTTT
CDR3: CASSSPGLGRRTDTQYF

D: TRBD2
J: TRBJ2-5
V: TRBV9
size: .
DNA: TGTGCCAGCAGCGTAGCAAGCGGGGTGGGCGGAGAGACCCAGTACTTC
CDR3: CASSVASGVGGETQYF

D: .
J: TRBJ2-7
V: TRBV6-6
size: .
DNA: TGTGCCAGCAGTCCTAGCAGTTACGAGCAGTACTTC
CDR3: CASSPSSYEQYF

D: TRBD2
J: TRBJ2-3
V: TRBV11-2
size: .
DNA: TGTGCCAGCAGCCAGGGACTAGCGGGAGCGGTAGATAGCACAGATACGCAGTATTTT
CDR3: CASSQGLAGAVDSTDTQYF

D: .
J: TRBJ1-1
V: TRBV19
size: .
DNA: TGTGCCAGTAGTCGGGGGAACGTGAACACTGAAGCTTTCTTT
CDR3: CASSRGNVNTEAFF

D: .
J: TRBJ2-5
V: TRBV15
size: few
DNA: TGTGCCACCAGCAGACAGGGGGGCAGGCTCCAAGAGACCCAGTACTTC
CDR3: CATSRQGGRLQETQYF

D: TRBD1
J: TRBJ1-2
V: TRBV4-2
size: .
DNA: TGTGCCAGCAGCCAAGCCCCGACAGGGGGCTATGGCTACACCTTC
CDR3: CASSQAPTGGYGYTF